A selection of T cell receptor beta chains follows, all from one sample in a study of blood T cell repertoires in COVID-19. Assay used: immunoSEQ multiplex PCR; TCRdb lists only in-frame clones, some missing. The data contain 85,000 to 120,000 clones, around 90% of them singletons. Sample: peripheral blood. Receptors were obtained from a young man with acute or convalescent COVID-19. Each CDR3 is given with its conserved first and last residue. D genes are given only for firm matches. The size of a clone is reported for some rows only, either as once, few or many, or as a class for expanded clones.

j_call | v_call | d_call | clone_size | cdr3_aa | cdr3_nt
TRBJ1-2 | TRBV28 | NA | few | CASSRQPWQDGYTF | TGTGCCAGCAGCCGCCAACCTTGGCAGGATGGCTACACCTTC
TRBJ2-7 | TRBV28 | NA | once | CASSVQGTNSYEQYF | TGTGCCAGCAGTGTCCAGGGGACCAACTCCTACGAGCAGTACTTC
TRBJ1-2 | TRBV24-1 | TRBD1 | NA | CATSGGTGGGYTF | TGTGCCACCTCAGGAGGGACAGGGGGTGGCTACACCTTC
TRBJ1-1 | TRBV7-2 | NA | NA | CASSPRTGDGEAFF | TGTGCCAGCAGCCCCCGGACGGGGGACGGTGAAGCTTTCTTT
TRBJ2-1 | TRBV18 | TRBD1 | NA | CASSPDRGLNEQFF | TGTGCCAGCTCACCGGACAGGGGTTTGAATGAGCAGTTCTTC
TRBJ2-2 | TRBV18 | NA | NA | CASSPRGAGTGELFF | TGTGCCAGCTCACCACGTGGGGCAGGCACCGGGGAGCTGTTTTTT
TRBJ2-5 | TRBV19 | NA | NA | CASSREAQETQYF | TGTGCCAGTAGTAGGGAGGCGCAAGAGACCCAGTACTTC
TRBJ1-2 | TRBV10-3 | TRBD1 | few | CAIGVGQGIGYTF | TGTGCCATCGGGGTAGGACAGGGGATTGGCTACACCTTC
TRBJ1-3 | TRBV30 | NA | NA | CAWSYMGQGRSGNTIYF | TGTGCCTGGAGTTATATGGGCCAGGGCCGCTCTGGAAACACCATATATTTT
TRBJ1-1 | TRBV18 | NA | NA | CASSPQQGEAFF | TGTGCCAGCTCACCACAACAGGGTGAAGCTTTCTTT
TRBJ2-1 | TRBV24-1 | TRBD2 | NA | CATGHRLAVRGEQFF | TGTGCCACCGGACACCGACTAGCGGTCCGTGGTGAGCAGTTCTTC
TRBJ1-3 | TRBV29-1 | TRBD1 | NA | CSVEARGQGNTGNTIYF | TGCAGCGTTGAAGCCAGGGGACAGGGCAATACTGGAAACACCATATATTTT
TRBJ1-5 | TRBV6-5 | NA | few | CASSFRAANQPQHF | TGTGCCAGCAGTTTCAGGGCGGCCAATCAGCCCCAGCATTTT
TRBJ2-5 | TRBV3-1/TRBV3-2 | TRBD1 | NA | CASSQNLQGASGETQYF | TGTGCCAGCAGCCAAAACCTACAGGGGGCTAGTGGGGAGACCCAGTACTTC